The 17 T cell receptor beta chains below were found in one sample sequenced in a study of blood T cell repertoires in COVID-19. Generated by immunoSEQ multiplex PCR, the TCRdb table keeps only in-frame clones and is missing some. The table records 150,000 to 200,000 clones, 70% to 80% of them present only once. Sequenced: peripheral blood. All receptors come from a man in his fifties or sixties who had recovered from COVID-19.

V gene TRBV5-1 combines with J gene TRBJ1-1, with D possibly being TRBD1 (5 bases). V was trimmed by 1 base and J by 1 base, leaving 11 bases between them. The CDR3 is made up of 15 amino acids. CDR1 is SGHRS and CDR2 is YFSETQ in the germline V gene. The CDR3 coding sequence is TGCGCCAGCAGCTTGTGGGGGGGAACGAACACTGAAGCTTTCTTT. Protein sequence: CASSLWGGTNTEAFF.

The chain links TRBV5-1 to TRBJ2-2; D unclear. The CDR3 covers 13 residues. V lost 0 bases, J lost 8 bases, and 8 bases lay in between. The germline CDR1 and CDR2 sequences are SGHRS and YFSETQ. CDR3 amino acids: CASSLDHGGELFF. In DNA form, the CDR3 reads TGCGCCAGCAGCTTGGATCACGGGGGGGAGCTGTTTTTT.

The rearrangement links TRBV30 to TRBJ2-7; no reliable D call. Trimming took 0 bases from V and 8 from J, leaving 14 bases between them. CDR1 is GTSNPN and CDR2 is SVGIG in the germline V gene (reference sequence). The CDR3 is 13 residues long. The CDR3 nucleotides read TGTGCCTGGAGTGTAACGGGTGCGCGGCAGCAGTACTTC. It encodes CAWSVTGARQQYF.

The chain carries TRBV29-1 and TRBJ1-5; D call uncertain. Germline lookup yields CDR1 SQVTM and CDR2 ANQGSEA. Trimming removed 5 bases from V and 1 base from J, with 9 bases in between. The length of the CDR3 is 13 residues. The CDR3 nucleotides read TGCAGCGTTTGGCCCGGGAGCAATCAGCCCCAGCATTTT. The encoded protein is CSVWPGSNQPQHF.

V usage is TRBV5-4 and J usage is TRBJ2-1; 14 nucleotides match TRBD2. Germline V gives CDR1 SGHNT, CDR2 YYREEE (reference sequence). This CDR3 contains 18 residues. Trimming removed 4 bases from V and 1 base from J; junction bases left unmatched: 7. The CDR3 DNA sequence: TGTGCCAGCAGCAAAGGGACTAGCGGGAGTATATCCTACAATGAGCAGTTCTTC. Amino acids: CASSKGTSGSISYNEQFF.

V and J are TRBV7-9 and TRBJ2-1; the D gene is possibly TRBD2 (5 bases). This CDR3 is built from 14 residues. The germline V gene has CDR1 SEHNR and CDR2 FQNEAQ (reference sequence). The V end lost 4 bases, the J end lost 0 bases, and 7 bases lay between the germline ends. Here the CDR3 reads CASSYDYSYNEQFF. DNA of the CDR3: TGTGCCAGCAGCTATGACTACTCCTACAATGAGCAGTTCTTC.

In its sample, this clone was seen many times. The chain recombines TRBV2 with TRBJ2-3; 8 bases fit TRBD2. Trimming cost V 4 bases and J 4 bases; bases outside gene matches: 7. Germline V CDR1 and CDR2: SNHLY, FYNNEI. The CDR3 has 15 amino acids. The CDR3 here is CASSGWREASDTQYF. CDR3 nucleotide sequence: TGTGCCAGCAGTGGATGGCGGGAGGCATCAGATACGCAGTATTTT.

This chain connects TRBV2 to TRBJ2-3; TRBD1 is a possible D gene (6 bases). The V gene lost 1 base and the J gene lost 5 bases, with 10 bases spanning the gap. CDR1 is SNHLY, CDR2 FYNNEI, per germline. The CDR3 runs to 14 residues. CDR3 amino acids: CASSEDRAGDTQYF. DNA of the CDR3: TGTGCCAGCAGTGAAGACAGGGCAGGAGATACGCAGTATTTT. Using reference TRBV2 and TRBJ2-3 for the parts outside the CDR3, the full variable domain is EPEVTQTPSHQVTQMGQEVILRCVPISNHLYFYWYRQILGQKVEFLVSFYNNEISEKSEIFDDQFSVERPDGSNFTLKIRSTKLEDSAMYFCASSEDRAGDTQYFGPGTRLTVL.

The chain couples TRBV20-1 to TRBJ2-1; a weak D match, TRBD2 (6 bases). This CDR3 has 13 residues. The V end lost 3 bases, the J end lost 2 bases, and 8 bases lay between the germline ends. Germline CDR1 reads DFQATT; CDR2 reads SNEGSKA (reference sequence). The CDR3 DNA reads TGCAGTGCTAGTGGACTACCCTACAATGAGCAGTTCTTC. Protein product: CSASGLPYNEQFF.

V gene TRBV7-3 combines with J gene TRBJ2-3, with D unresolved. The germline gives CDR1 SGHTA, CDR2 FQGTGA. Trimming took 5 bases from V and 0 from J, leaving 9 bases between them. The CDR3 has 14 residues. CDR3 protein: CASSPQSSTDTQYF. The CDR3 DNA sequence: TGTGCCAGCAGCCCACAGTCCAGCACAGATACGCAGTATTTT. The complete variable domain, with remaining parts taken from reference TRBV7-3 and TRBJ2-3, reads GAGVSQTPSNKVTEKGKYVELRCDPISGHTALYWYRQSLGQGPEFLIYFQGTGAADDSGLPNDRFFAVRPEGSVSTLKIQRTERGDSAVYLCASSPQSSTDTQYFGPGTRLTVL.

The chain recombines TRBV11-2 with TRBJ2-3, with TRBD2 identical over 9 bases. The CDR3 covers 13 residues. The germline CDR1 and CDR2 sequences are SGHAT and FQNNGV. With V trimmed by 8 bases and J by 4 bases, 4 bases remained unmatched. CDR3 coding DNA: TGTGCCAGCGGGACTAGCTACGCAGATACGCAGTATTTT. As protein: CASGTSYADTQYF.

The chain joins TRBV28 to TRBJ2-7; 8 positions match TRBD2. The length of the CDR3 is 16 residues. Germline CDR1 MDHEN, CDR2 SYDVKM. Unmatched junction bases numbered 11, after V lost 2 bases and J lost 5 bases. For the CDR3, the DNA is TGTGCCAGCAGTTTAAATACGGCGGGAGGCCTAGACGAGCAGTACTTC. Translating gives CASSLNTAGGLDEQYF.

This rearrangement joins TRBV30 to TRBJ1-4; D may be TRBD1 (5 bases). The CDR3 covers 13 residues. CDR1 is GTSNPN and CDR2 is SVGIG in the germline V gene (reference sequence). Trimming took off 0 bases at V and 8 bases at J, with 10 bases between the two ends. CDR3 sequence: CAWSVRATEKLFF. CDR3 DNA sequence: TGTGCCTGGAGTGTCAGGGCGACGGAAAAACTGTTTTTT.

The V gene is TRBV30, the J gene TRBJ2-2; perhaps TRBD2 as D (6 bases). The V end was cut by 4 bases, the J end by 5 bases, with 8 bases between. Germline V gives CDR1 GTSNPN, CDR2 SVGIG (reference sequence). The CDR3 length is 12 residues. The CDR3 spells CAWIGSTGELFF. The CDR3 bases are TGTGCCTGGATCGGGAGTACCGGGGAGCTGTTTTTT.

The rearrangement links TRBV7-3 to TRBJ1-5; 7 bases map to TRBD1. CDR3 length: 17 residues. V was clipped by 6 bases and J by 7 bases; unmatched bases: 18. Germline V gene sequence: CDR1 SGHTA, CDR2 FQGTGA. The CDR3 region has the DNA TGTGCCAGCAGACGATCCCCGCAAGGGGGCCCCAGACAGCCCCAGCATTTT. This gives the protein CASRRSPQGGPRQPQHF.

The rearrangement links TRBV4-3 to TRBJ1-4; 9 bases agree with TRBD1. V was pared by 0 bases and J by 8 bases, with 10 bases of the junction left unmatched. The CDR3 spans 17 residues. In germline, CDR1 is LGHNA, CDR2 YSLEER. The CDR3, as DNA: TGCGCCAGCAGCCAAGATCTATCGGGGACAGGGAGAGAAAAACTGTTTTTT. It translates to CASSQDLSGTGREKLFF.

This chain uses TRBV25-1 with TRBJ1-2; 9 positions match TRBD1. Trimming took 1 base from V and 10 from J; bases not matched to a gene: 7. The CDR3 length is 14 residues. The germline gives CDR1 MGHDK, CDR2 SYGVNS. For the CDR3, the DNA is TGTGCCAGCAGTGAATTCGCGACAGGGGGTGTCTACACCTTC. It yields the protein CASSEFATGGVYTF.